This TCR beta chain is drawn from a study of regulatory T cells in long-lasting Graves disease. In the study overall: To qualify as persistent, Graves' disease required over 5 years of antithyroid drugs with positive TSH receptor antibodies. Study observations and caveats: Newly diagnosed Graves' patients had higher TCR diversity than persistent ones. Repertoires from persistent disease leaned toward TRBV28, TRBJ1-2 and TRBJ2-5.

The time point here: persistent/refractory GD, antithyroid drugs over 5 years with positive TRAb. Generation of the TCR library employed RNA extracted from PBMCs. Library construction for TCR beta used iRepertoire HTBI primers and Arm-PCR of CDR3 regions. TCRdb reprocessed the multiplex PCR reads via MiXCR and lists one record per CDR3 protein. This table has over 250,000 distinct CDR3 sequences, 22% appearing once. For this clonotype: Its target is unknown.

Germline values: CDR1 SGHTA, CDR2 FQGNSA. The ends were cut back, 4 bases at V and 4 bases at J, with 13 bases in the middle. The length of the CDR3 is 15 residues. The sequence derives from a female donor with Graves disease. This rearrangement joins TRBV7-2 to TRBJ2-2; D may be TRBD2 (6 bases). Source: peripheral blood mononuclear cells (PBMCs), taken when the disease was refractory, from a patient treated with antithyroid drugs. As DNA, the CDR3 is TGTGCCAGCAGCTCCTATCGGAGGGGCACCGGGGAGCTGTTTTTT. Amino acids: CASSSYRRGTGELFF.